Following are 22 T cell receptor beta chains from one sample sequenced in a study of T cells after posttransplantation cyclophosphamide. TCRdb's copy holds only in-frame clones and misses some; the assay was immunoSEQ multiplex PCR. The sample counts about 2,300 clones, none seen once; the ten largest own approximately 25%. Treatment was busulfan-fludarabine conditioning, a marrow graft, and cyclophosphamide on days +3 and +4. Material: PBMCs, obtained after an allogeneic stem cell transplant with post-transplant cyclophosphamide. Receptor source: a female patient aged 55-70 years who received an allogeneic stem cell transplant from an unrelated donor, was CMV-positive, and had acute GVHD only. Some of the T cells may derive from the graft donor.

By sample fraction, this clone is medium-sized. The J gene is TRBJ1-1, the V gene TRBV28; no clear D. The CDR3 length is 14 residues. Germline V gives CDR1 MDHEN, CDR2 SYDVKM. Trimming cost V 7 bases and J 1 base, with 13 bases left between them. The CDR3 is CASTPDAGNTEAFF. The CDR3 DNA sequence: TGTGCCAGCACCCCAGACGCGGGGAACACTGAAGCTTTCTTT.

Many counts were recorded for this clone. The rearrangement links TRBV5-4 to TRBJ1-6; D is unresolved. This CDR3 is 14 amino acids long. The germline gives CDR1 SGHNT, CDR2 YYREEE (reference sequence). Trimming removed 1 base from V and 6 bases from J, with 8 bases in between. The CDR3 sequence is CASSLLGRNSPLHF. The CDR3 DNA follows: TGTGCCAGCAGCTTGTTAGGGCGTAATTCACCCCTCCACTTT.

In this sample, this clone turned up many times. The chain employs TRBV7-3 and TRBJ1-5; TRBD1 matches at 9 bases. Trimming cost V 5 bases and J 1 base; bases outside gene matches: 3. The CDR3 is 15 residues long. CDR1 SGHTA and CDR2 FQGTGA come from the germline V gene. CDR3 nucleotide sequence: TGTGCCAGCAGCCAAGACAGGGGGAGCAATCAGCCCCAGCATTTT. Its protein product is CASSQDRGSNQPQHF.

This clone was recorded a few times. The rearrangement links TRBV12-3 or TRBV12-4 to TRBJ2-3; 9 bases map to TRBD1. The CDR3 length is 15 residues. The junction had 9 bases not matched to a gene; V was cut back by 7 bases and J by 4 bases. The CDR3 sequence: CASTQWDRDPDTQYF. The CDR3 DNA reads TGTGCCAGCACCCAGTGGGACAGGGACCCAGATACGCAGTATTTT.

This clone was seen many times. CDR3 sequence reads: CASSWGTGGGNTIYF. CDR3 nucleotide sequence: TGTGCCAGCAGTTGGGGGACAGGAGGAGGAAACACCATATATTTT. The chain carries TRBV28 and TRBJ1-3, with 8 positions matching TRBD1. The CDR3 contains 15 residues. Germline V gene lookup returns CDR1 MDHEN and CDR2 SYDVKM. V lost 4 bases to trimming and J lost 4 bases; unmatched junction nucleotides: 6. The full variable domain, in which reference TRBV28 and TRBJ1-3 provide the parts outside the CDR3, is DVKVTQSSRYLVKRTGEKVFLECVQDMDHENMFWYRQDPGLGLRLIYFSYDVKMKEKGDIPEGYSVSREKKERFSLILESASTNQTSMYLCASSWGTGGGNTIYFGEGSWLTVV.

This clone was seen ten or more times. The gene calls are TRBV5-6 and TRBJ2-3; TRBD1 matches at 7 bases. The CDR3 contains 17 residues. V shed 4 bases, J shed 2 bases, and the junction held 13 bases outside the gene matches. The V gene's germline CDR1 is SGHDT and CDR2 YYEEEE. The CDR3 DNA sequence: TGTGCCAGCAGCGGGGGTCTAGATGGGACAGCCACAGATACGCAGTATTTT. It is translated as CASSGGLDGTATDTQYF.

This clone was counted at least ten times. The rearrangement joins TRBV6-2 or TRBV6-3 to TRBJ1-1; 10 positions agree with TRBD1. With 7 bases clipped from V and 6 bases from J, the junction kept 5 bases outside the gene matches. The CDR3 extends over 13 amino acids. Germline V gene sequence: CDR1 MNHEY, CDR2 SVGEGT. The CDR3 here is CASNQGTGAEAFF. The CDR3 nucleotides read TGTGCCAGCAACCAAGGGACAGGGGCTGAAGCTTTCTTT.

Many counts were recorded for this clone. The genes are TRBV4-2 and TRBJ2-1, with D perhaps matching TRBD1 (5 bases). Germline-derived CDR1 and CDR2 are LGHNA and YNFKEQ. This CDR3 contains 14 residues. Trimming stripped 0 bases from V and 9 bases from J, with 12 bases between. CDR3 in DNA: TGTGCCAGCAGCCAAGATGGGGCTAGTGGTGAGCAGTTCTTC. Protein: CASSQDGASGEQFF.

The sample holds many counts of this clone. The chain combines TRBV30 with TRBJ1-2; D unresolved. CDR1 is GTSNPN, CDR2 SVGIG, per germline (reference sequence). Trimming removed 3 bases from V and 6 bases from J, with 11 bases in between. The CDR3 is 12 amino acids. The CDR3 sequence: CAWSTTLNGYTF. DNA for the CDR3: TGTGCCTGGAGCACGACATTGAATGGCTACACCTTC.

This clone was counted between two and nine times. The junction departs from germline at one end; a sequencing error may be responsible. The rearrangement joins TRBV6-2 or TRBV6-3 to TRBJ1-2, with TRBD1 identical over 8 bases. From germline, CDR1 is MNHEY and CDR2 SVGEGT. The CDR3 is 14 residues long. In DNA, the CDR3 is TGTGCCAGCAGTTTTGACAGGGGATCCATCCGCTACGCCTTC. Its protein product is CASSFDRGSIRYAF.

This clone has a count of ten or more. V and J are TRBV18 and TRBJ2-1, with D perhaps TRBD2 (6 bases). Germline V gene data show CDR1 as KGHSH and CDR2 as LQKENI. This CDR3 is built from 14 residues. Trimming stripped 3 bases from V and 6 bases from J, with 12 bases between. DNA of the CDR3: TGTGCCAGCTCACCTAGGAGGGGTTCCAATGAGCAGTTCTTC. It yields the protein CASSPRRGSNEQFF.

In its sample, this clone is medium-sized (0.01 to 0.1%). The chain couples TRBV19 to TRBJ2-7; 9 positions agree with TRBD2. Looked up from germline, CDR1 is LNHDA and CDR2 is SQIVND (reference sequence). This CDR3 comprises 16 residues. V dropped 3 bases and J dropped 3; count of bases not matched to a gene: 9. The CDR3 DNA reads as TGTGCCAGTAGTATGTCCAAAGGACTAGCGATCTACGAGCAGTACTTC. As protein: CASSMSKGLAIYEQYF.

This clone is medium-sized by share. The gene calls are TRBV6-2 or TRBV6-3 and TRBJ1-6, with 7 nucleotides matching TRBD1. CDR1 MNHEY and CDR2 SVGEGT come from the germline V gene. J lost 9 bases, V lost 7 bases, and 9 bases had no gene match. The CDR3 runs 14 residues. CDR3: CASTRRGDFSPLHF. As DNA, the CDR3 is TGTGCCAGCACACGCAGGGGGGACTTTTCACCCCTCCACTTT.

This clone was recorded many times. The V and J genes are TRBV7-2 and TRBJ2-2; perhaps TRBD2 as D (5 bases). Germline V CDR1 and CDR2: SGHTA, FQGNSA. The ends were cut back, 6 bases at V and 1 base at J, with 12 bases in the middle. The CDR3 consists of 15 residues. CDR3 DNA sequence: TGTGCCAGCAGATCTGAGGGTCTGAACACCGGGGAGCTGTTTTTT. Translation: CASRSEGLNTGELFF.

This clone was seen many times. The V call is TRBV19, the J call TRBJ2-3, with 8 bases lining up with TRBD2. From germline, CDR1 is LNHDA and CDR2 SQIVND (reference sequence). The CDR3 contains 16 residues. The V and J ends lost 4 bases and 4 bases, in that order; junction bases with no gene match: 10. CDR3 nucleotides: TGTGCCAGTAGTAACTACCTAGGACTAGCTTCAGATACGCAGTATTTT. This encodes CASSNYLGLASDTQYF.

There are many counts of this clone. The CDR3, as DNA: TGTGCCAGCAGCCTTCCGGGACTAGCGCCTCATGAGCAGTTCTTC. Protein sequence: CASSLPGLAPHEQFF. The V call is TRBV14, the J call TRBJ2-1, with 10 bases fitting TRBD2. This CDR3 is 15 amino acids long. Germline CDR1 SGHDN, CDR2 FVKESK. Trimming took 4 bases from V and 8 from J; bases not matched to a gene: 8.

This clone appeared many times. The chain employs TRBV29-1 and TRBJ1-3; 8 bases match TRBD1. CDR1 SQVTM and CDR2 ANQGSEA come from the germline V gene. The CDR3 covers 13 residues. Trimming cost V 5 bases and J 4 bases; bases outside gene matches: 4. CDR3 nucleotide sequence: TGCAGCGTTACCCGGGACAGGGGAAACACCATATATTTT. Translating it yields CSVTRDRGNTIYF.

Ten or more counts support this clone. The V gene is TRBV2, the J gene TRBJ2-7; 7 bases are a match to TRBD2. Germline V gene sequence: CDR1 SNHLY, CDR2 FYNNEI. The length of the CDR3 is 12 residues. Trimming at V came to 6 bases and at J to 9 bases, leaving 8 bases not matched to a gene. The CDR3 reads CASSGGTPGQYF. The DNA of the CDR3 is TGTGCCAGCAGCGGGGGGACCCCCGGGCAGTACTTC.

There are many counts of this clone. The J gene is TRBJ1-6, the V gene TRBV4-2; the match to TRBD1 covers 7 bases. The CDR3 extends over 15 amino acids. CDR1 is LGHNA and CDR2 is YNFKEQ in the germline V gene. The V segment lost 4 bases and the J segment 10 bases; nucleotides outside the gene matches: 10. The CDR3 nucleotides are TGTGCCAGCAGCCGCGGGGAGGGGGCGGAATCACCCCTCCACTTT. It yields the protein CASSRGEGAESPLHF.

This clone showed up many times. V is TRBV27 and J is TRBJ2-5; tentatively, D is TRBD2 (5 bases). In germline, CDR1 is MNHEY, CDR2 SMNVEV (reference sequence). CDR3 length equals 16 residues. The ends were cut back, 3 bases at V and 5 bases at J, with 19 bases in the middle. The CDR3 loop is CASSFFRGAVAETQYF. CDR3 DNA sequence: TGTGCCAGCAGTTTTTTTCGAGGTGCGGTAGCGGAGACCCAGTACTTC.

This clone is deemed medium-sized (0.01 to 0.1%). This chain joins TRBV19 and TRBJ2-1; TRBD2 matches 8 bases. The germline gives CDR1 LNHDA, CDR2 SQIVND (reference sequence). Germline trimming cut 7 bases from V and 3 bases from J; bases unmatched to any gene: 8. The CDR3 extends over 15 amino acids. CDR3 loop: CASTRAGEYYNEQFF. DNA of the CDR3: TGTGCCAGTACAAGAGCGGGAGAATACTACAATGAGCAGTTCTTC.

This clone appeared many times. The CDR3 spells CASSRGQGSGYTF. In DNA, the CDR3 is TGTGCCAGCAGCCGCGGACAGGGAAGTGGCTACACCTTC. The chain combines TRBV5-5 with TRBJ1-2; 8 nucleotides align to TRBD1. The length of the CDR3 is 13 residues. Unmatched junction bases numbered 6, after V lost 4 bases and J lost 7 bases. Germline CDR1 reads SGHKS; CDR2 reads YYEKEE (reference sequence).